These T cell receptor beta chains were read from a single sample in a study of OX40 agonist ivuxolimab in advanced cancers. Profiling relied on immunoSEQ multiplex PCR, and the TCRdb table lists in-frame clones only, not all of them. Of tens of thousands of clones in the sample, about 88% were seen once. The sequencing used CD4+ or CD8+ T cells sorted from blood, collected in a trial of the OX40 agonist ivuxolimab. The source of these receptors is an adult with an advanced solid tumor such as melanoma, head and neck, liver or kidney cancer. Each CDR3 is given with its conserved first and last residue. Each record gives: V gene, D gene, clone size, J gene, CDR3 protein, CDR3 DNA. A D gene is named only where the DNA matches it firmly. For some rows the clone size is stated as once, few or many, or as a class when expanded; others skip it.

TRBV7-3	TRBD1	-	TRBJ1-2	CASSSRGTAVGGYTF	TGTGCCAGCAGCTCCAGGGGGACCGCTGTGGGTGGCTACACCTTC
TRBV18	-	-	TRBJ1-1	CASSPLMGRMNTEAFF	TGTGCCAGCTCACCACTGATGGGTCGGATGAACACTGAAGCTTTCTTT
TRBV5-1	TRBD1	-	TRBJ2-3	CASKLTTGGATDTQYF	TGCGCCAGCAAGCTTACGACAGGGGGGGCCACAGATACGCAGTATTTT
TRBV6-4	-	-	TRBJ1-1	CASRVTGGLTEAFF	TGTGCCAGCAGGGTGACAGGCGGTCTCACTGAAGCTTTCTTT
TRBV6-5	-	-	TRBJ2-5	CASRSSKVETQYF	TGTGCCAGCAGATCCTCCAAAGTAGAGACCCAGTACTTC
TRBV15	-	-	TRBJ2-3	CATSKGVNADTQYF	TGTGCCACCAGCAAAGGGGTTAATGCAGATACGCAGTATTTT
TRBV12-5	TRBD2	-	TRBJ2-5	CASGSISGGRETQYF	TGTGCTAGTGGTTCCATTAGCGGGGGGCGAGAGACCCAGTACTTC
TRBV19	TRBD1	-	TRBJ2-7	CASRPGQESYEQYF	TGTGCCAGTAGACCGGGACAGGAGTCCTACGAGCAGTACTTC
TRBV18	TRBD2	few	TRBJ2-1	CASSPSRGVYNEQFF	TGTGCCAGCTCACCAAGTCGGGGGGTCTACAATGAGCAGTTCTTC
TRBV7-8	TRBD1	-	TRBJ1-1	CASSARGTGAAEAFF	TGTGCCAGCAGCGCCCGCGGGACAGGGGCGGCTGAAGCTTTCTTT
TRBV18	-	-	TRBJ2-2	CASSPPESTGELFF	TGTGCCAGCTCACCACCGGAGTCCACCGGGGAGCTGTTTTTT
TRBV18	-	-	TRBJ1-2	CASSPKTTGTSYGYTF	TGTGCCAGCTCACCAAAAACGACAGGTACCTCCTATGGCTACACCTTC
TRBV2	-	-	TRBJ1-2	CATRQGTAWGYTF	TGTGCCACCCGGCAGGGGACGGCCTGGGGCTACACCTTC
TRBV5-6	-	-	TRBJ2-2	CASSLAGTPNTGELFF	TGTGCCAGCAGCTTGGCAGGGACTCCGAACACCGGGGAGCTGTTTTTT
TRBV19	TRBD2	-	TRBJ2-3	CASALLAGGPDTQYF	TGTGCCAGTGCCCTTTTAGCGGGGGGGCCTGATACGCAGTATTTT
TRBV6-1	-	-	TRBJ1-1	CASSRDRLFTEAFF	TGTGCCAGCAGTCGAGACAGACTCTTCACTGAAGCTTTCTTT
TRBV7-9	-	few	TRBJ1-2	CASSLGAGVTNYGYTF	TGTGCCAGCAGCTTAGGGGCAGGGGTGACGAACTATGGCTACACCTTC
TRBV6-5	-	-	TRBJ1-2	CASSYSRAGAWGYTF	TGTGCCAGCAGTTACTCGCGCGCAGGGGCGTGGGGCTACACCTTC
TRBV5-1	-	-	TRBJ1-1	CASSLAPANTEAFF	TGCGCCAGCAGCTTGGCGCCAGCGAACACTGAAGCTTTCTTT
TRBV7-6	-	-	TRBJ2-2	CASSLGPQATGELFF	TGTGCCAGCAGCTTAGGTCCGCAGGCCACCGGGGAGCTGTTTTTT
TRBV14	TRBD1	-	TRBJ2-7	CASSQAMTGTYEQYF	TGTGCCAGCAGCCAAGCAATGACAGGGACCTACGAGCAGTACTTC
TRBV7-9	-	-	TRBJ2-3	CASSFEVPDTQYF	TGTGCCAGCAGTTTTGAGGTCCCCGATACGCAGTATTTT
TRBV2	TRBD1	-	TRBJ1-4	CATTRDSHATNEKLFF	TGTGCCACAACACGGGACAGCCATGCAACTAATGAAAAACTGTTTTTT
TRBV11-2	TRBD1	-	TRBJ2-7	CASSLGTGPYEQYF	TGTGCCAGCAGCTTAGGGACAGGGCCGTACGAGCAGTACTTC
TRBV28	TRBD1	-	TRBJ2-7	CASSGDRGYEQYF	TGTGCCAGCAGTGGGGACAGGGGGTACGAGCAGTACTTC
TRBV14	-	-	TRBJ2-1	CASSQEGWYYNEQFF	TGTGCCAGCAGCCAAGAGGGCTGGTACTACAATGAGCAGTTCTTC
TRBV6-1	TRBD1	few	TRBJ1-2	CASSEGQGAGYTF	TGTGCCAGCAGTGAAGGACAGGGGGCGGGCTACACCTTC
TRBV5-5	TRBD1	once	TRBJ1-5	CASSLEGQGAFPQHF	TGTGCCAGCAGCTTGGAAGGGCAGGGGGCCTTCCCCCAGCATTTT
TRBV25-1	-	-	TRBJ1-4	CASSEPSRRPEANEKLFF	TGTGCCAGCAGTGAGCCATCGAGACGTCCGGAGGCGAATGAAAAACTGTTTTTT
TRBV5-5	-	-	TRBJ1-4	CASDPRGNNEKLFF	TGTGCCAGCGATCCAAGGGGGAACAATGAAAAACTGTTTTTT
TRBV18	-	-	TRBJ1-3	CASSPIGQGNTIYF	TGTGCCAGCTCACCCATCGGACAGGGAAACACCATATATTTT
TRBV5-1	TRBD1	-	TRBJ2-5	CASTIQGRQETQYF	TGCGCCAGCACCATACAGGGGCGCCAAGAGACCCAGTACTTC
TRBV9	TRBD2	few	TRBJ2-3	CASSVATPLAGDTDTQYF	TGTGCCAGCAGCGTAGCTACTCCCCTAGCGGGGGACACAGATACGCAGTATTTT
TRBV29-1	-	few	TRBJ1-1	CSVDSFNTEAFF	TGCAGCGTTGACAGTTTTAACACTGAAGCTTTCTTT
TRBV5-1	-	-	TRBJ2-2	CASSLAKGTYTGELFF	TGCGCCAGCAGCTTGGCCAAAGGGACCTACACCGGGGAGCTGTTTTTT
TRBV7-8	-	-	TRBJ2-4	CASSSGQGALAKNIQYF	TGTGCCAGCAGCTCGGGCCAGGGAGCGCTGGCCAAAAACATTCAGTACTTC
TRBV2	TRBD1	-	TRBJ2-3	CASSLFQRQGAKDTQYF	TGTGCCAGCAGTCTTTTCCAGCGCCAGGGGGCTAAAGATACGCAGTATTTT
TRBV7-8	-	-	TRBJ1-1	CASSFTGRTAEAFF	TGTGCCAGCAGCTTTACAGGGAGGACGGCTGAAGCTTTCTTT
TRBV7-9	TRBD1	-	TRBJ1-1	CASRQGGNTEAFF	TGTGCCAGCAGGCAGGGGGGGAACACTGAAGCTTTCTTT
TRBV7-6	TRBD2	-	TRBJ2-2	CASSLVALAGGYTGELFF	TGTGCCAGCAGCTTAGTGGCGCTAGCGGGGGGATACACCGGGGAGCTGTTTTTT
TRBV14	-	-	TRBJ2-7	CASSQAGSEQYF	TGTGCCAGCAGCCAAGCGGGATCCGAGCAGTACTTC
TRBV2	-	once	TRBJ2-5	CASSESLLGETQYF	TGTGCCAGCAGTGAATCTCTACTGGGGGAGACCCAGTACTTC
TRBV2	-	-	TRBJ1-1	CASGGPDTEAFF	TGTGCCAGCGGGGGACCCGACACTGAAGCTTTCTTT
TRBV6-1	TRBD1	-	TRBJ1-5	CASSEHPGTGNQPQHF	TGTGCCAGCAGTGAACATCCCGGGACAGGGAATCAGCCCCAGCATTTT
TRBV2	-	-	TRBJ2-7	CASSEPYSKLHEQYF	TGTGCCAGCAGTGAACCCTACTCCAAGCTCCACGAGCAGTACTTC
TRBV28	-	once	TRBJ1-5	CASSRSWVGQPQHF	TGTGCCAGCAGTAGGAGTTGGGTTGGTCAGCCCCAGCATTTT
TRBV7-2	-	-	TRBJ2-1	CASSIGTLRAQFF	TGTGCCAGCAGCATTGGGACCCTCAGGGCGCAGTTCTTC
TRBV7-2	-	-	TRBJ2-7	CASSQSPGLGEQYF	TGTGCCAGCAGCCAATCTCCGGGACTCGGCGAGCAGTACTTC
TRBV6-1	TRBD1	once	TRBJ1-1	CASSSGTGVSTEAFF	TGTGCCAGCAGTAGCGGGACAGGGGTATCCACTGAAGCTTTCTTT
TRBV18	-	-	TRBJ2-1	CASSTTAYNEQFF	TGTGCCAGCTCAACGACAGCCTACAATGAGCAGTTCTTC
TRBV2	TRBD2	-	TRBJ2-7	CASNLDGRSSYEQYF	TGTGCCAGCAACCTGGACGGGAGGAGCTCCTACGAGCAGTACTTC
TRBV5-1	TRBD2	-	TRBJ2-1	CASSHPGTSGGATTYEQFF	TGCGCCAGCAGCCACCCCGGGACTAGCGGGGGTGCAACGACCTATGAGCAGTTCTTC
TRBV19	TRBD1	-	TRBJ1-5	CASSPTPGTGTQPQHF	TGTGCCAGTAGTCCCACCCCCGGGACAGGGACTCAGCCCCAGCATTTT
TRBV5-1	TRBD1	-	TRBJ2-7	CASSPDGQGYEQYF	TGCGCCAGCAGCCCCGACGGACAGGGGTACGAGCAGTACTTC
TRBV6-5	-	-	TRBJ2-7	CASSFLANYEQYF	TGTGCCAGCAGTTTCTTGGCCAACTACGAGCAGTACTTC
TRBV7-6	-	-	TRBJ2-5	CASSPKLRGLAQETQYF	TGTGCCAGCAGCCCCAAACTTCGGGGGCTAGCTCAAGAGACCCAGTACTTC
TRBV5-4	-	-	TRBJ2-7	CASSFGQKPEQYF	TGTGCCAGCAGCTTCGGACAGAAGCCTGAGCAGTACTTC
TRBV6-5	-	-	TRBJ1-2	CASSPIGRTRGYTF	TGTGCCAGCAGTCCAATCGGCCGCACTCGAGGCTACACCTTC
TRBV4-2	-	-	TRBJ1-2	CASSQDGGGYTF	TGTGCCAGCAGCCAAGATGGCGGTGGCTACACCTTC
TRBV4-1	-	-	TRBJ1-3	CASSGDGYYSGNTIYF	TGCGCCAGCAGCGGGGACGGATACTACTCTGGAAACACCATATATTTT